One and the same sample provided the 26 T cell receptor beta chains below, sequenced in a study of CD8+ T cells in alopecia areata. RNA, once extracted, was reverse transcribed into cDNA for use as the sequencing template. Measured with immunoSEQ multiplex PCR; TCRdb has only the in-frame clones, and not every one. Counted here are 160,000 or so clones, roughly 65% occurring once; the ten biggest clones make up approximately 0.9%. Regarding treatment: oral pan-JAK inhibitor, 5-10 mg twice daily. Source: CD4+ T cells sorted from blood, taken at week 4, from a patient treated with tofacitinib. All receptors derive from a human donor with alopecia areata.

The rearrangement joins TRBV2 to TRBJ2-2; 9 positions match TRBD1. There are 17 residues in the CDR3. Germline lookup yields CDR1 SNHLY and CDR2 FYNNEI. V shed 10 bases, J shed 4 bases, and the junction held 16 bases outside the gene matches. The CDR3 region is CATSRARQGDSTGELFF. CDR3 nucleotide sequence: TGTGCCACCTCCCGAGCCCGACAGGGGGACTCCACCGGGGAGCTGTTTTTT.

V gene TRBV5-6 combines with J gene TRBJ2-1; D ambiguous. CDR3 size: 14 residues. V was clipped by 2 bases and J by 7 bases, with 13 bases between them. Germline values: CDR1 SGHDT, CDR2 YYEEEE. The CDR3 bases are TGTGCCAGCAGCTTCGACGGACCCACGAATGAGCAGTTCTTC. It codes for CASSFDGPTNEQFF. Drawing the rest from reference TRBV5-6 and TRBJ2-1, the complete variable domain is DAGVTQSPTHLIKTRGQQVTLRCSPKSGHDTVSWYQQALGQGPQFIFQYYEEEERQRGNFPDRFSGHQFPNYSSELNVNALLLGDSALYLCASSFDGPTNEQFFGPGTRLTVL.

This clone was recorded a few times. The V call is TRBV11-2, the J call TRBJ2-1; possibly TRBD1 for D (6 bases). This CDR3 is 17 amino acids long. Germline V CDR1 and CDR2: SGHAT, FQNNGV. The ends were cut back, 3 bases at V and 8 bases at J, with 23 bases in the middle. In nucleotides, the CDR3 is TGTGCCAGCAGCTTTTACGGTTCGGCAGGGGCAATGTATGAGCAGTTCTTC. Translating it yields CASSFYGSAGAMYEQFF.

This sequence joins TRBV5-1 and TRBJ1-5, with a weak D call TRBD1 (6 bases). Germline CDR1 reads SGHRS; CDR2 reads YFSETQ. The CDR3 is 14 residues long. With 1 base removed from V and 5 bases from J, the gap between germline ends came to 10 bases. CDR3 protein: CASSLRAGDQPQHF. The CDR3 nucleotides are TGCGCCAGCAGCTTGCGCGCAGGGGATCAGCCCCAGCATTTT. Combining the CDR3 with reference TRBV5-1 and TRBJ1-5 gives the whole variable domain KAGVTQTPRYLIKTRGQQVTLSCSPISGHRSVSWYQQTPGQGLQFLFEYFSETQRNKGNFPGRFSGRQFSNSRSEMNVSTLELGDSALYLCASSLRAGDQPQHFGDGTRLSIL.

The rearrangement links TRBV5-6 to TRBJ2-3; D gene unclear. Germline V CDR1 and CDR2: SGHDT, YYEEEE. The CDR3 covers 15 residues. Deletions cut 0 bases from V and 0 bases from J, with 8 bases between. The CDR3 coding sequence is TGTGCCAGCAGCTTGGCCCCGGTGAGCACAGATACGCAGTATTTT. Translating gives CASSLAPVSTDTQYF.

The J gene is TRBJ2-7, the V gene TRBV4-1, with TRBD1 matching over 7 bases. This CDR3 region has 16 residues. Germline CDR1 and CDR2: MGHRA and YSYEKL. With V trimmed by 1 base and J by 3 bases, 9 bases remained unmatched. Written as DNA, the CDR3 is TGCGCCAGCAGCCAAGGTATCGGGACAGACCGCTACGAGCAGTACTTC. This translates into CASSQGIGTDRYEQYF.

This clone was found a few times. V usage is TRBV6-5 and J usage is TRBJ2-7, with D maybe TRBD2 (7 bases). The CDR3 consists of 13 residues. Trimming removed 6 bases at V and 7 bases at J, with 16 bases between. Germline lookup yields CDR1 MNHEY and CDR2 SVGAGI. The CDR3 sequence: CASRDAGAREQYF. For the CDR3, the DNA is TGTGCCAGCAGGGACGCGGGGGCTCGGGAGCAGTACTTC.

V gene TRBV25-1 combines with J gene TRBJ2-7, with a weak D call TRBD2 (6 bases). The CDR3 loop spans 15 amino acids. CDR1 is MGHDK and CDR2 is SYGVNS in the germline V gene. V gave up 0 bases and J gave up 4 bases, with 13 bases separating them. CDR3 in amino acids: CASSEYGTSKYEQYF. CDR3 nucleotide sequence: TGTGCCAGCAGTGAATACGGGACTTCCAAGTACGAGCAGTACTTC.

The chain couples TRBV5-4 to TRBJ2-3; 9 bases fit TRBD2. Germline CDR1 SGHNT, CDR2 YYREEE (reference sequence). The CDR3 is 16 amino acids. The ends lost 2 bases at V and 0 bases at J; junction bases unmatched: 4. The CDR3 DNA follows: TGTGCCAGCAGCTTCTCTAGCGGGGTTAGCACAGATACGCAGTATTTT. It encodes CASSFSSGVSTDTQYF.

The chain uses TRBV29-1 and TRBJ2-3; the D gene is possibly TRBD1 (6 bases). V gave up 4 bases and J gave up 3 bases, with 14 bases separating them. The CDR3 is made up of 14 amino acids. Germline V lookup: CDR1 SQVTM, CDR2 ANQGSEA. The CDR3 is CSVASRGWTDTQYF. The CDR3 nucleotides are TGCAGCGTTGCCTCGAGGGGGTGGACAGATACGCAGTATTTT.

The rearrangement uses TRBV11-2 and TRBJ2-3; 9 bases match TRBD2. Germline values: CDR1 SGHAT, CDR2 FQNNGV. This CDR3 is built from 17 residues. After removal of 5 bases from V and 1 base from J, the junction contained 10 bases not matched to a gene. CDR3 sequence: CASSLWGLAGGTDTQYF. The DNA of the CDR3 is TGTGCCAGCAGCCTGTGGGGACTAGCCGGGGGCACAGATACGCAGTATTTT.

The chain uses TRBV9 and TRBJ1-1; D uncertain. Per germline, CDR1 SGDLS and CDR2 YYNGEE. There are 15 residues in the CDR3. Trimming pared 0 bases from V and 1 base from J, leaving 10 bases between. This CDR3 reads CASSVAAARNTEAFF. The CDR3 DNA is TGTGCCAGCAGCGTAGCGGCGGCCAGGAACACTGAAGCTTTCTTT.

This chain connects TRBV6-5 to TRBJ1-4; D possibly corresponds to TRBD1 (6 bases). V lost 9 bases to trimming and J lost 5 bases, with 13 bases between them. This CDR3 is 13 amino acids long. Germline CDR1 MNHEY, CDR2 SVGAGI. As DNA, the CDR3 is TGTGCCAGTCGGGGACAACTCAATGAAAAACTGTTTTTT. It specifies CASRGQLNEKLFF.

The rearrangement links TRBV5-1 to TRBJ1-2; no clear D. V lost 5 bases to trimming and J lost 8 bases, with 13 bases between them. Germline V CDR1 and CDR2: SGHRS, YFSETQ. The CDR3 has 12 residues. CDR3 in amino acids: CASSSLLGGYTF. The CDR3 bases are TGCGCCAGCAGTTCCCTTCTAGGGGGCTACACCTTC.

DNA of the CDR3: TGTGCCAGCAGCTTAGAACAGAGATTGGTCTATGGCTACACCTTC. Residues: CASSLEQRLVYGYTF. This chain uses TRBV7-2 with TRBJ1-2, with D uncertain. Germline values: CDR1 SGHTA, CDR2 FQGNSA. The V end lost 1 base, the J end lost 4 bases, and 13 bases lay between the germline ends. This CDR3 comprises 15 residues.

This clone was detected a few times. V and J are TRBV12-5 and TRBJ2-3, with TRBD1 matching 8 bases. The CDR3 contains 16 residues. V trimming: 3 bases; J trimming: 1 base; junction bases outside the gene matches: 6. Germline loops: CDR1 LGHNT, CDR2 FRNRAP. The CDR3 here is CASGFQPGQGTDTQYF. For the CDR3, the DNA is TGTGCTAGTGGTTTCCAACCGGGACAGGGCACAGATACGCAGTATTTT. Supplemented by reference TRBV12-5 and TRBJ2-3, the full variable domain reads DARVTQTPRHKVTEMGQEVTMRCQPILGHNTVFWYRQTMMQGLELLAYFRNRAPLDDSGMPKDRFSAEMPDATLATLKIQPSEPRDSAVYFCASGFQPGQGTDTQYFGPGTRLTVL.

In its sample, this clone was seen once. CDR3 in amino acids: CASRQPRGVFF. Here the CDR3 DNA reads TGTGCCAGCAGACAGCCTCGAGGGGTGTTTTTT. The chain combines TRBV30 with TRBJ1-4; D perhaps matches TRBD1 (5 bases). With 8 bases removed from V and 15 bases from J, the gap between germline ends came to 19 bases. The CDR3 runs 11 residues. In germline, CDR1 is GTSNPN, CDR2 SVGIG (reference sequence).

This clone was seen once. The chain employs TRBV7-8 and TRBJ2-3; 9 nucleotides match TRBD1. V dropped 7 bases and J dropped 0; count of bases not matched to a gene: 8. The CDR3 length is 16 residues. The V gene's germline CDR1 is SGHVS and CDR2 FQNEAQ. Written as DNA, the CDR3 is TGTGCCAGCACCCTGGACAGGGGCTTAAGCACAGATACGCAGTATTTT. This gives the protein CASTLDRGLSTDTQYF.

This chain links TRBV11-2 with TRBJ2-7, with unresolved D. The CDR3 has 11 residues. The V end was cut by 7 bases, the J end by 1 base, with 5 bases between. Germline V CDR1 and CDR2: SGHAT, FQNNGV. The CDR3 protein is CASTNSYEQYF. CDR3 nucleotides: TGTGCCAGCACCAATTCCTACGAGCAGTACTTC.

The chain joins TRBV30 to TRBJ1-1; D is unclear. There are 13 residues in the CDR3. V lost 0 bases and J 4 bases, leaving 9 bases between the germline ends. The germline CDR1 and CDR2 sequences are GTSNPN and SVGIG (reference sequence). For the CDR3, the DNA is TGTGCCTGGAGTGTACGAGTGAGCACTGAAGCTTTCTTT. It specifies CAWSVRVSTEAFF.

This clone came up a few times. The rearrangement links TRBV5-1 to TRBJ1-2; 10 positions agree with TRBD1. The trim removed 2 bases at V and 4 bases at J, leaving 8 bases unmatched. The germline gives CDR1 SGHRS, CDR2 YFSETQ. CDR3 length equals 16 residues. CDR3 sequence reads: CASSFGTGESTYGYTF. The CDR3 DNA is TGCGCCAGCAGCTTTGGGACAGGGGAATCCACCTATGGCTACACCTTC.

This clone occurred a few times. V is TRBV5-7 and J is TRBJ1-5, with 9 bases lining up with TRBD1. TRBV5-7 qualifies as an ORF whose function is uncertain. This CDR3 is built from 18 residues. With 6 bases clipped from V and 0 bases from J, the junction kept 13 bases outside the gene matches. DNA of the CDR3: TGTGCCAGCAACGACACCGGGACAGGGTTTAATAGCAATCAGCCCCAGCATTTT. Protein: CASNDTGTGFNSNQPQHF.

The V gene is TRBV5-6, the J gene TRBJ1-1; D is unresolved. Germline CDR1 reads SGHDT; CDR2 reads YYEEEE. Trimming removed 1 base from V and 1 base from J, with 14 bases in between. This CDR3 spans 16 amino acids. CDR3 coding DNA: TGTGCCAGCAGCTTGCCGGGAGGGCGGGCGAACACTGAAGCTTTCTTT. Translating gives CASSLPGGRANTEAFF.

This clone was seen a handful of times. CDR3 coding DNA: TGCAGCGTTCAATATCCAGGTTCAGATACGCAGTATTTT. This translates into CSVQYPGSDTQYF. The chain links TRBV29-1 to TRBJ2-3; D remains ambiguous. The CDR3 spans 13 residues. Trimming took 5 bases from V and 4 from J, leaving 13 bases between them. Germline assignment: CDR1 SQVTM and CDR2 ANQGSEA.

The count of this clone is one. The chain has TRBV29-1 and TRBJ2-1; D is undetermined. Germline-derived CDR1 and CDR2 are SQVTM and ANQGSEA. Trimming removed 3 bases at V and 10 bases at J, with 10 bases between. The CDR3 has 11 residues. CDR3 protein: CSVDRGREQFF. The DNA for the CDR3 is TGCAGCGTTGACAGAGGTCGAGAGCAGTTCTTC.

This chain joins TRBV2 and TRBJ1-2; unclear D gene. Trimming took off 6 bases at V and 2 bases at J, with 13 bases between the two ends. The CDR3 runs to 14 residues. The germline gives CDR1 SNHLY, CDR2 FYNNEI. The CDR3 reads CASRGSSLNYGYTF. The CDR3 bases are TGTGCCAGCAGGGGGTCGAGTCTCAACTATGGCTACACCTTC. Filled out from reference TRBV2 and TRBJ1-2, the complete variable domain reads EPEVTQTPSHQVTQMGQEVILRCVPISNHLYFYWYRQILGQKVEFLVSFYNNEISEKSEIFDDQFSVERPDGSNFTLKIRSTKLEDSAMYFCASRGSSLNYGYTFGSGTRLTVV.